The 3 T cell receptor beta chains below were found in one sample sequenced in a study of blood T cells in healthy people across ages. A second about 6 to 12 cycle PCR used barcoded and J-beta primers. Each CDR3 protein gets one entry after TCRdb re-called the 5' RACE reads with MiXCR. Seen here are 980,000 or so distinct CDR3 sequences, around 48% observed once, and the top ten hold around 15%. The source material was blood. The receptors stem from a young man in good health.

This clonotype was detected a few times. The chain joins TRBV5-6 to TRBJ2-1; D may be TRBD2 (6 bases). CDR3 length equals 10 residues. With 7 bases removed from V and 9 bases from J, the gap between germline ends came to 8 bases. CDR1 is SGHDT, CDR2 YYEEEE, per germline. CDR3 in amino acids: CASGGLEQFF. In DNA form, the CDR3 reads TGTGCCAGCGGAGGGCTTGAGCAGTTCTTC.

The CDR3 region is CASSSQNWYEQYF. The CDR3 DNA reads TGTGCCAGCAGTTCCCAAAATTGGTACGAGCAGTACTTC. The genes are TRBV28 and TRBJ2-7; D call uncertain. This CDR3 spans 13 amino acids. Germline-derived CDR1 and CDR2 are MDHEN and SYDVKM. V lost 4 bases, J lost 4 bases, and 11 bases lay in between.

This clonotype has just a few counts. The chain recombines TRBV7-2 with TRBJ2-3; D might be TRBD2 (5 bases). There are 16 residues in the CDR3. V was cut by 0 bases and J by 5 bases, with 15 bases left in between. Germline loops: CDR1 SGHTA, CDR2 FQGNSA. The CDR3 protein is CASSLARVSEGDTQYF. The DNA of the CDR3 is TGTGCCAGCAGCTTAGCGCGGGTCAGCGAGGGAGATACGCAGTATTTT. The full variable domain, in which reference TRBV7-2 and TRBJ2-3 provide the parts outside the CDR3, is GAGVSQSPSNKVTEKGKDVELRCDPISGHTALYWYRQSLGQGLEFLIYFQGNSAPDKSGLPSDRFSAERTGGSVSTLTIQRTQQEDSAVYLCASSLARVSEGDTQYFGPGTRLTVL.